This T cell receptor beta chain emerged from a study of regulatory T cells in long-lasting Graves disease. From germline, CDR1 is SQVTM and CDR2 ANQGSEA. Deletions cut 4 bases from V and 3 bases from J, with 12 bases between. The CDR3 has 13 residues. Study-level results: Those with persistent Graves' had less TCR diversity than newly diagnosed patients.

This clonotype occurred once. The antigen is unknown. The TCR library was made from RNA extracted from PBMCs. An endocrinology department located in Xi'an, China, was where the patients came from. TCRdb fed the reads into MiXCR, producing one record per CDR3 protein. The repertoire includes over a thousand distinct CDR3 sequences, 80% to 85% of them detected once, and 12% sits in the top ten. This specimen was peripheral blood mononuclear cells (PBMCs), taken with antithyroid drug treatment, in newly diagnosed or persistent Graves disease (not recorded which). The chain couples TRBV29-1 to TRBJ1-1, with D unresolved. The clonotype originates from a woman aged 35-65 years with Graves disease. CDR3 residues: CSVVVSGDTEAFF. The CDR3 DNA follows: TGCAGCGTTGTAGTCTCGGGTGACACTGAAGCTTTCTTT.